This T cell receptor beta chain derives from a study of T cell responses to AZD1222 COVID-19 vaccine. This clone has only one observation. Germline loops: CDR1 ENHRY, CDR2 SYGVKD. The CDR3 loop spans 13 amino acids. Trimming stripped 6 bases from V and 3 bases from J, with 9 bases between. Profiled with immunoSEQ multiplex PCR; TCRdb holds only in-frame clones, not every one. The sample comprises 120,000 or so clones, roughly 84% of which are singletons, and 17% rests with the top ten. The sequence was obtained from an adult who received the AZD1222 COVID-19 vaccine. Sequenced material: peripheral blood, taken 28 days after the second AZD1222 dose. The gene calls are TRBV10-3 and TRBJ1-5; tentative D call: TRBD1 (5 bases). CDR3 nucleotide sequence: TGTGCCATCAGCGCAGGGACCAATCAGCCCCAGCATTTT. Translated, it gives CAISAGTNQPQHF.